This T cell receptor (beta chain) came from a study of blood T cell repertoires in COVID-19. Study-level information: Collection of acute and convalescent COVID-19 samples took place in the United States, Italy and Spain.

Method: immunoSEQ multiplex PCR; TCRdb's copy keeps in-frame clones and lacks some. This repertoire shows 200,000 to 300,000 clones, more than 75% found once; its top ten account for about 2.6%. Trimming left V 5 bases short and J 9 bases short, with 17 bases between. CDR1 and CDR2 from the germline V gene are MNHNY and SVGAGI (reference sequence). The CDR3 consists of 14 residues. This study enrolled people aged roughly 18 to 90 from around 26 US geographic areas. Cohorts were determined from participant-reported clinical history. This sequence originates from a woman between 18 and 29 years old who had recovered from COVID-19. The specimen was PBMCs or T cells enriched from blood (not recorded which). This rearrangement joins TRBV6-6 to TRBJ2-1; D might be TRBD2 (6 bases). The CDR3 sequence: CASSGGTPRGEQFF. CDR3 bases: TGTGCCAGCAGTGGGGGGACCCCTCGAGGTGAGCAGTTCTTC.